This record covers a single TCR beta chain. This entry comes from a study of blood T cell repertoires in COVID-19. Overall study context: COVID-19 samples collected from the United States, Italy and Spain covered acute and convalescent phases.

While infection was still active, Seattle patients were enrolled and then followed longitudinally. Authors' data handling: Counts of nucleated cells, estimated from reference gene primer amplification, were obtained. TCRdb's table, derived via immunoSEQ multiplex PCR, lists solely in-frame clones and lacks some. The DNA was the basis for D and trimming; V, J and clone size are from that table. This table holds approximately 56,000 clones, roughly 89% found once. V gave up 6 bases and J gave up 4 bases; unmatched junction bases: 9. The CDR3 spans 16 residues. In germline, CDR1 is SGHTS, CDR2 YDEGEE. The material sequenced was peripheral blood. The chain has TRBV5-8 and TRBJ2-1; 11 bases fit TRBD2. This clonotype was sampled from a woman aged 60-70 years with COVID-19, enrolled during active disease. The CDR3 protein is CASTLGTSGFYNEQFF. The CDR3, as DNA: TGTGCCAGCACTCTTGGGACTAGCGGATTTTACAATGAGCAGTTCTTC.